This T cell receptor (beta chain) was found in a study of CD8 T cells in ankylosing spondylitis. Quantitative barcoded 5'-RACE was used to prepare TCR beta libraries. One entry per CDR3 protein, called by TCRdb with MiXCR from the 5' RACE reads. This table holds about 240,000 distinct CDR3 sequences, around 9.1% found once. Germline values: CDR1 MNHEY, CDR2 SVGEGT. This CDR3 region has 11 residues. The V and J ends lost 5 bases and 6 bases respectively, with 7 bases between them. In its sample, this clonotype was seen many times. The chain employs TRBV6-2 or TRBV6-3 and TRBJ1-2; D gene unclear. The source of this sequence is a male donor with ankylosing spondylitis or in good health (not recorded which). The material sequenced was blood, either unsorted or a sorted T cell fraction (not recorded which). The CDR3 loop is CASSHGDGYTF. In nucleotides, the CDR3 is TGTGCCAGCAGTCACGGGGATGGCTACACCTTC.